A selection of T cell receptor beta chains follows, all from one sample in a study of T cells in Graves' hyperthyroidism and ophthalmopathy. TCRdb processed the multiplex PCR reads anew with MiXCR; each CDR3 protein has one entry. The sample consists of about 280,000 distinct CDR3 sequences, about 25% of them appearing once. Input material: blood. The receptors were sampled from a man aged 40-49 years with Graves' hyperthyroidism that later progressed to Graves' ophthalmopathy. The CDR3 runs from the conserved cysteine through the conserved F or W.

J gene,V gene,CDR3 protein
TRBJ1-2,TRBV20-1,CSARMRVREVGGYTF
TRBJ2-7,TRBV5-1,CASSLAGGTNYEQYF
TRBJ2-7,TRBV12-3/TRBV12-4,CASKASGSGSYEQYF
TRBJ1-2,TRBV12-3/TRBV12-4,CASSFSNYYGYTF
TRBJ1-1,TRBV19,CASSIAHSPNTEAFF
TRBJ1-1,TRBV18,CASSQVHSDRIYEAFF
TRBJ1-2,TRBV24-1,CATSDGQYGNYGYTF
TRBJ2-4,TRBV7-2,CASSTREGKNIQYF
TRBJ1-1,TRBV7-9,CASSRTGSGQTEAFF
TRBJ2-2,TRBV29-1,CSVGGAGYTGELFF
TRBJ2-7,TRBV6-5,CASSYRLAGRRYF
TRBJ1-2,TRBV7-9,CASSFVNYGYTF
TRBJ2-7,TRBV28,CASSRGLADPGRYEQYF
TRBJ2-7,TRBV28,CASSLGPTSEQYF
TRBJ2-4,TRBV5-1,CASRPTSGGGDIQYF
TRBJ2-5,TRBV19,CASSMGPVGGSGETQYF
TRBJ1-3,TRBV28,CASTRGGGPGNTIYF
TRBJ1-6,TRBV3-1,CASSPDRAFNSPLHF
TRBJ1-2,TRBV4-2,CASSQGGGGATLNGYTF
TRBJ1-2,TRBV7-9,CASSLEADPNYGYTF
TRBJ2-7,TRBV7-3,CASSLLAGDIFYEQYF
TRBJ1-1,TRBV11-1,CASSFVYTEAFF
TRBJ1-2,TRBV11-2,CASSPDINYGYTF
TRBJ1-1,TRBV6-1,CAGARDVRTEAFF
TRBJ1-2,TRBV20-1,CSAYENYGYTF
TRBJ2-5,TRBV6-1,CASSVNAGGLETQYF
TRBJ2-5,TRBV9,CASSVDGRGWDRMDQYF
TRBJ1-2,TRBV28,CASMSRDGVFGYTF
TRBJ2-5,TRBV2,CASTPPGGRETQYF
TRBJ1-1,TRBV6-2/TRBV6-3,CASSWSMNTEAFF
TRBJ2-4,TRBV20-1,CSARVSRTPTWLAKNIQYF
TRBJ2-7,TRBV25-1,CASARGVGAYEQYF
TRBJ1-1,TRBV15,CATSSQIEAFF
TRBJ2-5,TRBV28,CASSTPGPGETQYF
TRBJ2-4,TRBV20-1,CSASGVGFNIQYF
TRBJ2-7,TRBV12-3/TRBV12-4,CASSAGVRTGEQYF
TRBJ2-7,TRBV6-2/TRBV6-3,CASSYPEAYRASYEQYF
TRBJ2-7,TRBV28,CASRSGTGGSEQYF
TRBJ2-4,TRBV20-1,CSALTGFLAKNIQYF
TRBJ1-1,TRBV6-1,CASTVNTEAFF
TRBJ1-1,TRBV6-5,CASSYGLAVNTEAFF
TRBJ1-2,TRBV19,CASSISGFYGYTF
TRBJ1-1,TRBV20-1,CSAGPPGNTEAFF
TRBJ2-2,TRBV5-1,CASRPPARGNTGELFF
TRBJ2-7,TRBV4-2,CASSQDLDRGLDEQYF
TRBJ1-2,TRBV30,CAWETGLPAIYGYTF
TRBJ1-5,TRBV24-1,CATQPLRGQGRVAQHF
TRBJ1-5,TRBV4-1,CASSWGTGGAQPQHF
TRBJ1-5,TRBV7-9,CASGPGGVWQPQHF